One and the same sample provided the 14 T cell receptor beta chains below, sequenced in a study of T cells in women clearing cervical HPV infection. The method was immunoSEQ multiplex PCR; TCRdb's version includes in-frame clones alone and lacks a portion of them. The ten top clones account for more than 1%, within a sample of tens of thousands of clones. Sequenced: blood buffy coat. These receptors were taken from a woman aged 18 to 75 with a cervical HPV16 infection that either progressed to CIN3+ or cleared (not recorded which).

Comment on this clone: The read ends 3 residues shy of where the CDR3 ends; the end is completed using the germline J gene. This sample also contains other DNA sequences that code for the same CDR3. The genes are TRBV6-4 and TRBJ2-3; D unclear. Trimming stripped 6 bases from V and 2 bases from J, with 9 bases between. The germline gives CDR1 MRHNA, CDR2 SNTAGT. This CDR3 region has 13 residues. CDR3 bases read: TGTGCCAGCAGCCTTGACTTCACAGATACG. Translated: CASSLDFTDT. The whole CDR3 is CASSLDFTDTQYF.

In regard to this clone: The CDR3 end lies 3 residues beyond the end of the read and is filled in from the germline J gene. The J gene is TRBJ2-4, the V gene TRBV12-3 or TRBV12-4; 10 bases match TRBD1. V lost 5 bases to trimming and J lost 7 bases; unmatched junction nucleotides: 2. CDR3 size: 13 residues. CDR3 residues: CASSPGQGNIQYF. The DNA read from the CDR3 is TGTGCCAGCAGTCCGGGACAGGGGAACATT.

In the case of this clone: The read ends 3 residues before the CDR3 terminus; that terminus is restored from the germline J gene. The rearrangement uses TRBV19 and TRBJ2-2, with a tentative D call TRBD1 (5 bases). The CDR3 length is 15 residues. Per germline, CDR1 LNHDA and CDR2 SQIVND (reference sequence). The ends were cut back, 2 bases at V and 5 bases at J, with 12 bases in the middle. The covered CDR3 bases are TGTGCCAGTAGTATACGCAGGGTGGGGACCGGGGAG. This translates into CASSIRRVGTGE. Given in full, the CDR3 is CASSIRRVGTGELFF.

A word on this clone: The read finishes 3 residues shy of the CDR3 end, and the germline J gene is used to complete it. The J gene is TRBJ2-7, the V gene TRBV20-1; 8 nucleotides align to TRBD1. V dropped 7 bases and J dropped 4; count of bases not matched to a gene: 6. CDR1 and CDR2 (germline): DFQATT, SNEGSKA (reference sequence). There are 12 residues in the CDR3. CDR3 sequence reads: CSVPTGVYEQYF. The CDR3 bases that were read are TGCAGTGTTCCGACAGGGGTTTACGAG.

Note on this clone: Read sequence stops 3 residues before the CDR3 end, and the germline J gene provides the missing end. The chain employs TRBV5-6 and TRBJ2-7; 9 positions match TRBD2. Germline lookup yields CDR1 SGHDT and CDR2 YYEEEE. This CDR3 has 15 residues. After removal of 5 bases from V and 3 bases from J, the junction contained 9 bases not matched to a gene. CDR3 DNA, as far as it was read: TGTGCCAGCAGTTCGAGCGGGAGGCCCCTCTACGAG. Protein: CASSSSGRPLYE. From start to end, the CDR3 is CASSSSGRPLYEQYF.

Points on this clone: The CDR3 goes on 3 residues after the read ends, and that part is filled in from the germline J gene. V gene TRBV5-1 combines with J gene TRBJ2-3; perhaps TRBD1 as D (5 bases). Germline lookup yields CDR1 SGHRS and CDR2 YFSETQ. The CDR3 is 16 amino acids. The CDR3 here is CASSLAGREARQPQYF. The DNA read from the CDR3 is TGCGCCAGCAGCTTGGCCGGCAGGGAAGCGCGTCAGCCG. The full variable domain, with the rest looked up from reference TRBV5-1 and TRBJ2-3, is KAGVTQTPRYLIKTRGQQVTLSCSPISGHRSVSWYQQTPGQGLQFLFEYFSETQRNKGNFPGRFSGRQFSNSRSEMNVSTLELGDSALYLCASSLAGREARQPQYFGPGTRLTVL.

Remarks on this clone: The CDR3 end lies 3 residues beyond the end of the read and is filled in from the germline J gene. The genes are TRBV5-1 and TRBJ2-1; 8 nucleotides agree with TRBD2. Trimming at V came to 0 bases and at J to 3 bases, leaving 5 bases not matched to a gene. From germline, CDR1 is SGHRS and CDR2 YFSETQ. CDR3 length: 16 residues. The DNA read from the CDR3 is TGCGCCAGCAGCTTGGTTATGACTAGCGACTACAATGAG. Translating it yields CASSLVMTSDYNE. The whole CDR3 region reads CASSLVMTSDYNEQFF. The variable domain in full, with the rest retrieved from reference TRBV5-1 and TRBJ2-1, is KAGVTQTPRYLIKTRGQQVTLSCSPISGHRSVSWYQQTPGQGLQFLFEYFSETQRNKGNFPGRFSGRQFSNSRSEMNVSTLELGDSALYLCASSLVMTSDYNEQFFGPGTRLTVL.

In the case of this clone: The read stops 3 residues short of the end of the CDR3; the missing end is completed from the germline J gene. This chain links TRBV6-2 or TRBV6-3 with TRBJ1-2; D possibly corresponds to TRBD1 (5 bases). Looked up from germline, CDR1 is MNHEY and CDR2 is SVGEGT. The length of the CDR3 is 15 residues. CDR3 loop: CASSYTGLAGNDYTF. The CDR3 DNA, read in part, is TGTGCCAGCAGTTATACGGGACTAGCGGGTAATGAC.

The CDR3 spells CASRALAGGTDTAFF. CDR3 bases read: TGTGCCAGCAGGGCACTAGCGGGGGGTACAGATACG. The chain recombines TRBV2 with TRBJ1-1; D might be TRBD1 (5 bases). The read ends 3 residues before the CDR3 terminus; that terminus is restored from the germline J gene. This CDR3 comprises 15 residues. Germline V lookup: CDR1 SNHLY, CDR2 FYNNEI.

The covered CDR3 bases are TGTGCCAGCAGCCCGACAGGGATTCGGTATGGC. Protein: CASSPTGIRYG. The whole CDR3 protein is CASSPTGIRYGYTF. J is TRBJ1-2 and V is TRBV5-5, with 7 nucleotides matching TRBD1. Sequencing ends 3 residues short of the CDR3 end; the germline J gene provides the rest. The CDR3 totals 14 residues. CDR1 SGHKS and CDR2 YYEKEE come from the germline V gene (reference sequence). V was pared by 4 bases and J by 5 bases, with 8 bases of the junction left unmatched.

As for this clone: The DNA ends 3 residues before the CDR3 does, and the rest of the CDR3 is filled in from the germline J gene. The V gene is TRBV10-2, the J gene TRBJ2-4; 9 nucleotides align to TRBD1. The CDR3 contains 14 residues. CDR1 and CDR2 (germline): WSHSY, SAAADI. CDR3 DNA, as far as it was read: TGCGCCAGCAGTGAGTCCTCCCCGACAGGGGGT. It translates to CASSESSPTGG. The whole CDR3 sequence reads CASSESSPTGGQYF.

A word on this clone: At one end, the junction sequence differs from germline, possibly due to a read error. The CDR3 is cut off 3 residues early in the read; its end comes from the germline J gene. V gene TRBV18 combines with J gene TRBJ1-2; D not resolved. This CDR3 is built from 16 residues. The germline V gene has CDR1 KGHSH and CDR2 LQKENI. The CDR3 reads CASSPQPLAGRYDYTF. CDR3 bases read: TGTGCCAGCTCACCACAGCCGTTAGCGGGAAGGTATGAC.

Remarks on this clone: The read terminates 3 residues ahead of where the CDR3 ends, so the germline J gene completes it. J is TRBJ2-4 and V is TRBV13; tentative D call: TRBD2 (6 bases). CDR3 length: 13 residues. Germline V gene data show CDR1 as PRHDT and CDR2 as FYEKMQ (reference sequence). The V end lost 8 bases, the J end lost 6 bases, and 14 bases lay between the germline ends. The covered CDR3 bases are TGTGCCAGCCCGAGAGGGGAGGCAAACATT. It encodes CASPRGEANI. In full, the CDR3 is CASPRGEANIQYF.

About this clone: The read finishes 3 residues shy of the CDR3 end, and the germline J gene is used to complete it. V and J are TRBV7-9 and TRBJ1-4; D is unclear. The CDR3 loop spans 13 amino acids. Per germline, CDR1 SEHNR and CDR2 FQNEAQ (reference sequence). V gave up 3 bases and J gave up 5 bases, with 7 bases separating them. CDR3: CASSFYGNEKLFF. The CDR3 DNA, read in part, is TGTGCCAGCAGCTTTTACGGGAATGAAAAA.